Listed here are 29 T cell receptor beta chains from one sample, sequenced in a study of T-cell reconstitution after alpha-beta-depleted transplantation in children. Unique molecular identifiers were incorporated during preparation of the TCRbeta library. One entry per CDR3 protein, called by TCRdb with MiXCR from the PCR reads. Of over 450,000 distinct CDR3 sequences detected, 8% to 11% appear once; the ten largest clones hold about 2%. The sample in question was PBMCs, obtained before TCRalphabeta/CD19-depleted stem cell transplant. All receptors derive from a child younger than 10 with inherited bone marrow failure, due to receive a stem cell transplant.

CDR3 DNA: TGTGCCAGCAGCTCCAGCGGACAGGGCGATCAGCCCCAGCATTTT. This sequence encodes CASSSSGQGDQPQHF. V usage is TRBV7-9 and J usage is TRBJ1-5; 8 bases map to TRBD1. Germline-derived CDR1 and CDR2 are SEHNR and FQNEAQ (reference sequence). The CDR3 extends over 15 amino acids. V lost 4 bases, J lost 5 bases, and 7 bases stayed unmatched.

This clonotype showed up many times. The chain links TRBV19 to TRBJ1-1; D may be TRBD1 (5 bases). This CDR3 region has 14 residues. Trimming pared 5 bases from V and 4 bases from J, leaving 14 bases between. Germline CDR1 is LNHDA and CDR2 is SQIVND (reference sequence). CDR3 loop: CASSSRVGGTEAFF. As DNA, the CDR3 is TGTGCCAGTAGTTCCAGGGTAGGAGGCACTGAAGCTTTCTTT.

This clonotype was recorded many times. The genes are TRBV7-9 and TRBJ2-1; D is undetermined. Deletions cut 3 bases from V and 6 bases from J, with 18 bases between. Per the germline V gene, CDR1 is SEHNR and CDR2 is FQNEAQ (reference sequence). This CDR3 is 16 amino acids long. The CDR3 DNA reads as TGTGCCAGCAGCTTCAACGATGACCAGAGGTCCAATGAGCAGTTCTTC. Encoded protein: CASSFNDDQRSNEQFF.

At least ten counts were recorded for this clonotype. The genes are TRBV5-1 and TRBJ2-7, with D possibly TRBD2 on 6 matching bases. V gave up 1 base and J gave up 1 base, with 12 bases separating them. There are 15 residues in the CDR3. Per the germline V gene, CDR1 is SGHRS and CDR2 is YFSETQ. This CDR3 reads CASSLIGGTSYEQYF. CDR3 sequence (DNA): TGCGCCAGCAGCTTGATTGGAGGGACTTCCTACGAGCAGTACTTC. The full variable domain, with the rest looked up from reference TRBV5-1 and TRBJ2-7, is KAGVTQTPRYLIKTRGQQVTLSCSPISGHRSVSWYQQTPGQGLQFLFEYFSETQRNKGNFPGRFSGRQFSNSRSEMNVSTLELGDSALYLCASSLIGGTSYEQYFGPGTRLTVT.

A remark on this clonotype: This could be a read error, since a much larger clone is one nucleotide away. The CDR3 spells CSARFRTDTRYF. The CDR3 region has the DNA TGCAGTGCTAGATTCCGCACAGATACGCGGTATTTT. J is TRBJ2-3 and V is TRBV20-1; D is ambiguous. The CDR3 extends over 12 amino acids. Germline loops: CDR1 DFQATT, CDR2 SNEGSKA (reference sequence).

CDR3 DNA sequence: TGCGCCAGCAGCGGGGACATGGGGAGATCCTACAATGAGCAGTTCTTC. It is translated as CASSGDMGRSYNEQFF. This chain connects TRBV5-1 to TRBJ2-1, with TRBD1 as a possible D gene (6 bases). Trimming pared 4 bases from V and 1 base from J, leaving 15 bases between. Per the germline V gene, CDR1 is SGHRS and CDR2 is YFSETQ. The CDR3 spans 16 residues.

This clonotype was observed many times. The genes are TRBV10-3 and TRBJ2-7, with TRBD1 matching over 7 bases. CDR1 ENHRY and CDR2 SYGVKD come from the germline V gene. Losses at the gene ends were 2 bases for V and 3 bases for J; bases not matched to a gene: 4. The CDR3 runs 14 residues. CDR3 bases: TGTGCCATCAGTGAGGGGGGACAGCGCTACGAGCAGTACTTC. This gives the protein CAISEGGQRYEQYF.

This clonotype appeared many times. The CDR3 DNA follows: TGTGCCAGCCATAAGCCTACGGAGAACTATGGCTACACCTTC. This gives the protein CASHKPTENYGYTF. The rearrangement joins TRBV28 to TRBJ1-2; D ambiguous. The CDR3 extends over 14 amino acids. The V end lost 8 bases, the J end lost 2 bases, and 15 bases lay between the germline ends. Germline CDR1 reads MDHEN; CDR2 reads SYDVKM.

This clonotype has at least ten counts. The chain recombines TRBV11-2 with TRBJ2-7; possible D gene TRBD1, 6 bases. The germline CDR1 and CDR2 sequences are SGHAT and FQNNGV. V dropped 1 base and J dropped 3 bases, with 13 bases sitting between them. This CDR3 is built from 15 residues. Written as DNA, the CDR3 is TGTGCCAGCAGCTTAGTAGGGGGAGCGATCTACGAGCAGTACTTC. Its protein is CASSLVGGAIYEQYF.

There are a few counts of this clonotype. CDR3 coding DNA: TGCGCCAGCAGCTTGGTGGGGACAACTAGCACAGATACGCAGTATTTT. As protein: CASSLVGTTSTDTQYF. The rearrangement links TRBV5-1 to TRBJ2-3, with D possibly TRBD1 on 6 matching bases. V lost 0 bases to trimming and J lost 0 bases, with 11 bases between them. Germline V CDR1 and CDR2: SGHRS, YFSETQ. This CDR3 has 16 residues.

V gene TRBV2 combines with J gene TRBJ2-3; TRBD1 is a possible D gene (5 bases). Trimming cost V 4 bases and J 4 bases, with 12 bases left between them. The V gene's germline CDR1 is SNHLY and CDR2 FYNNEI. The CDR3 sequence is 14 residues long. The CDR3 is CASSGGSVADTQYF. DNA for the CDR3: TGTGCCAGCAGTGGGGGCAGTGTGGCAGATACGCAGTATTTT.

There are many counts of this clonotype. The V call is TRBV28, the J call TRBJ1-1, with D unresolved. The V end was cut by 5 bases, the J end by 1 base, with 14 bases between. Germline CDR1 reads MDHEN; CDR2 reads SYDVKM. This CDR3 spans 15 amino acids. The chain's CDR3 is CASSLSRTRNTEAFF. CDR3 DNA sequence: TGTGCCAGCAGTCTCTCGAGGACCCGGAACACTGAAGCTTTCTTT.

This chain joins TRBV20-1 and TRBJ2-7; the match to TRBD1 covers 9 bases. The CDR3 sequence is 15 residues long. V shed 3 bases and J 7 bases; nucleotides not matched to a gene: 13. CDR1 and CDR2 (germline): DFQATT, SNEGSKA (reference sequence). Here the CDR3 reads CSARSPGDRAREQYF. In DNA form, the CDR3 reads TGCAGTGCTAGGAGTCCCGGGGACAGGGCGAGGGAGCAGTACTTC.

As for this clonotype: A single base separates this from a much larger clone, so it may be a read error. This rearrangement joins TRBV12-3 or TRBV12-4 to TRBJ1-2; D gene uncertain. With 5 bases removed from V and 5 bases from J, the gap between germline ends came to 9 bases. This CDR3 has 12 residues. CDR3: CASSPARYGYTF. The CDR3 region has the DNA TGTGCCAGCAGTCCCGCACGGTATGGCTACACCTTC.

This clonotype was seen many times. This chain links TRBV4-3 with TRBJ2-1; weak D call: TRBD2 (6 bases). The CDR3 extends over 16 amino acids. Trimming took 0 bases from V and 1 from J, leaving 10 bases between them. CDR1 and CDR2 from the germline V gene are LGHNA and YSLEER. CDR3 sequence: CASSQERRDSYNEQFF. The CDR3 coding sequence is TGCGCCAGCAGCCAAGAGAGGCGGGATTCCTACAATGAGCAGTTCTTC.

This clonotype was recorded many times. This sequence joins TRBV6-5 and TRBJ1-1, with 9 bases matching TRBD1. The CDR3 is made up of 17 amino acids. The V gene end was trimmed by 4 bases and the J gene end by 1 base; junction bases not matched to a gene: 10. Germline V gene sequence: CDR1 MNHEY, CDR2 SVGAGI. As DNA, the CDR3 is TGTGCCAGCAGTTCTCCTACAGGGGGCTTGGGGAACACTGAAGCTTTCTTT. Protein sequence: CASSSPTGGLGNTEAFF.

The rearrangement joins TRBV6-6 to TRBJ2-1, with 9 bases that match TRBD2. J gave up 7 bases and V 10 bases, and 5 bases lay outside the gene matches. In germline, CDR1 is MNHNY, CDR2 SVGAGI (reference sequence). The CDR3 extends over 12 amino acids. The CDR3 region is CATGLAPNEQFF. CDR3 DNA: TGTGCCACTGGACTAGCGCCTAATGAGCAGTTCTTC.

This clonotype was recorded many times. The V gene is TRBV12-3 or TRBV12-4, the J gene TRBJ2-4, with 13 bases that match TRBD2. The CDR3 runs to 18 residues. With V trimmed by 5 bases and J by 8 bases, 15 bases remained unmatched. The CDR3 sequence is CASSITVLAGGPADIQYF. CDR3 DNA: TGTGCCAGCAGTATTACCGTACTAGCGGGAGGGCCCGCGGACATTCAGTACTTC.

This clonotype was picked up a small number of times. The V gene is TRBV14, the J gene TRBJ2-2; no firm D call. Trimming took 1 base from V and 2 from J, leaving 11 bases between them. This CDR3 comprises 16 residues. Germline loops: CDR1 SGHDN, CDR2 FVKESK. For the CDR3, the DNA is TGTGCCAGCAGCCAAGGTCCAGGAGTAAACACCGGGGAGCTGTTTTTT. This gives the protein CASSQGPGVNTGELFF.

This clonotype was observed at least ten times. V gene TRBV15 combines with J gene TRBJ2-5; tentative D call: TRBD1 (6 bases). Germline V gene lookup returns CDR1 LNHNV and CDR2 YYDKDF (reference sequence). Trimming took 0 bases from V and 5 from J, leaving 19 bases between them. This CDR3 region has 17 residues. The CDR3 loop is CATSRDLFTGRLETQYF. CDR3 DNA: TGTGCCACCAGCAGAGATCTGTTCACAGGGAGACTGGAGACCCAGTACTTC. Full variable domain (outside the CDR3, taken from reference TRBV15 and TRBJ2-5): DAMVIQNPRYQVTQFGKPVTLSCSQTLNHNVMYWYQQKSSQAPKLLFHYYDKDFNNEADTPDNFQSRRPNTSFCFLDIRSPGLGDTAMYLCATSRDLFTGRLETQYFGPGTRLLVL.

This clonotype was detected only a few times. V usage is TRBV15 and J usage is TRBJ2-5, with TRBD2 identical over 7 bases. The CDR3 extends over 16 amino acids. The germline V gene has CDR1 LNHNV and CDR2 YYDKDF (reference sequence). J lost 4 bases, V lost 2 bases, and 10 bases had no gene match. In DNA, the CDR3 is TGTGCCACCAGCAGAAAAACTAGCGCTTTGGGAGAGACCCAGTACTTC. It encodes CATSRKTSALGETQYF.

This clonotype was recorded at least ten times. The chain joins TRBV7-2 to TRBJ2-7, with 12 bases identical to TRBD2. The CDR3 runs 17 residues. V shed 5 bases, J shed 2 bases, and the junction held 10 bases outside the gene matches. Germline assignment: CDR1 SGHTA and CDR2 FQGNSA. The CDR3 loop reads CASSPRGLAGLTYEQYF. In DNA, the CDR3 is TGTGCCAGCAGCCCCAGAGGACTAGCGGGGCTCACCTACGAGCAGTACTTC.

A word on this clonotype: This may arise from a read error, as a much more abundant clone is one base away. This sequence joins TRBV20-1 and TRBJ2-4, with 8 bases fitting TRBD2. CDR3 size: 16 residues. The junction had 14 bases not matched to a gene; V was cut back by 5 bases and J by 5 bases. Germline loops: CDR1 DFQATT, CDR2 SNEGSKA (reference sequence). This chain's CDR3 is CSAPPGLGLSQNIQYF. CDR3 coding DNA: TGCAGTGCTCCCCCGGGACTAGGGCTATCCCAAAACATTCAGTACTTC.

This clonotype occurred many times. The V gene is TRBV7-2, the J gene TRBJ2-3; D could derive from TRBD1 or TRBD2 (5 bases each). Deletions cut 5 bases from V and 4 bases from J, with 19 bases between. The CDR3 spans 16 residues. The germline V gene encodes CDR1 SGHTA and CDR2 FQGNSA. The DNA for the CDR3 is TGTGCCAGCAGCCGTTGGGACGGTAAATGGGCAGATACGCAGTATTTT. Protein product: CASSRWDGKWADTQYF.

This clonotype occurred a few times. The gene calls are TRBV11-2 and TRBJ1-2; D unresolved. The ends were cut back, 1 base at V and 4 bases at J, with 10 bases in the middle. Germline CDR1 is SGHAT and CDR2 is FQNNGV. CDR3 length: 14 residues. The CDR3 coding sequence is TGTGCCAGCAGCTTAGTACGGGGTGCCTATGGCTACACCTTC. Its protein is CASSLVRGAYGYTF. Filled out from reference TRBV11-2 and TRBJ1-2, the complete variable domain reads EAGVAQSPRYKIIEKRQSVAFWCNPISGHATLYWYQQILGQGPKLLIQFQNNGVVDDSQLPKDRFSAERLKGVDSTLKIQPAKLEDSAVYLCASSLVRGAYGYTFGSGTRLTVV.

The V and J genes are TRBV7-2 and TRBJ1-6, with 8 positions matching TRBD1. V dropped 3 bases and J dropped 9; count of bases not matched to a gene: 10. Germline CDR1 reads SGHTA; CDR2 reads FQGNSA. The CDR3 runs to 16 residues. The CDR3 region is CASSLNRGGVGSPLHF. CDR3 nucleotides: TGTGCCAGCAGCTTGAACAGGGGGGGGGTGGGTTCACCCCTCCACTTT.

This clonotype showed up many times. The chain carries TRBV20-1 and TRBJ2-5; no clear D gene. Germline CDR1 and CDR2: DFQATT and SNEGSKA (reference sequence). Trimming stripped 3 bases from V and 2 bases from J, with 7 bases between. CDR3 size: 12 residues. DNA of the CDR3: TGCAGTGCTAGGCGGCGGCAAGAGACCCAGTACTTC. Translating gives CSARRRQETQYF.

The chain carries TRBV6-5 and TRBJ2-2, with 8 bases that match TRBD2. Germline lookup yields CDR1 MNHEY and CDR2 SVGAGI. The V segment lost 5 bases and the J segment 4 bases; nucleotides outside the gene matches: 6. This CDR3 region has 15 residues. DNA for the CDR3: TGTGCCAGCAGTCAGGGACTAGGGGGCACCGGGGAGCTGTTTTTT. It translates to CASSQGLGGTGELFF.

The chain recombines TRBV5-1 with TRBJ2-7; possibly TRBD1 for D (5 bases). Germline CDR1 reads SGHRS; CDR2 reads YFSETQ. The CDR3 contains 15 residues. V lost 0 bases and J 3 bases, leaving 13 bases between the germline ends. The DNA of the CDR3 is TGCGCCAGCAGCTTGGACAGGAAAGGCCACTACGAGCAGTACTTC. Protein product: CASSLDRKGHYEQYF.